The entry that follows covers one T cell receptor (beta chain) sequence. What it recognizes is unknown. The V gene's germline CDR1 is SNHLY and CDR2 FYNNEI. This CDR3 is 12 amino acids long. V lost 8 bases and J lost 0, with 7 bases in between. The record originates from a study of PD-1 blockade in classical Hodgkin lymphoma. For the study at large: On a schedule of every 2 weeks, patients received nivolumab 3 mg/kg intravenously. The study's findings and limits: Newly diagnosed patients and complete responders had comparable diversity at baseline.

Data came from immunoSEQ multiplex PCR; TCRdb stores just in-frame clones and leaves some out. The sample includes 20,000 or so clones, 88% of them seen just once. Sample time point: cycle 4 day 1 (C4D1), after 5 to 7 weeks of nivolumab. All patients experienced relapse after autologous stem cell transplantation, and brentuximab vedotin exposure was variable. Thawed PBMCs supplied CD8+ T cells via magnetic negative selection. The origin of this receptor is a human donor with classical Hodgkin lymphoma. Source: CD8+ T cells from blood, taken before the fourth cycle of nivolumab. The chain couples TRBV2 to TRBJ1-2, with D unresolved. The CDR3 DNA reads TGTGCCAGCGTCGGGACTAACTATGGCTACACCTTC. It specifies CASVGTNYGYTF.